This entry concerns a single T cell receptor beta chain. Its matching antigen is unknown. The sample is drawn from a study of CD8+CD57+ T cells in acquired aplastic anemia. Study details: Sorted CD4+ and CD8+ cells gave a mean 3.2 ug DNA, range about 0.17 to 27.4 ug. Study-wide results and limits: There were over 25 CD8+ CDR3 sequences that occurred in both patients and controls.

Germline CDR1 DFQATT, CDR2 SNEGSKA (reference sequence). The CDR3 covers 12 residues. Trimming took off 3 bases at V and 1 base at J, with 6 bases between the two ends. Genomic DNA, serving as template, underwent TCR beta VDJ and CDR3 profiling. Each CDR3 protein is one row after TCRdb ran MiXCR on the reads. The sample carries 150,000 to 200,000 distinct CDR3 sequences, around 75% recorded once. In patients chosen for sequencing, flow cytometry had shown CD8+CD57+ cell expansion. The chain carries TRBV20-1 and TRBJ1-1, with a possible D match to TRBD1 (5 bases). The clonotype was recovered from a human donor with aplastic anemia. The sample taken for sequencing was sorted CD4+, CD8+, or CD8+CD57+ T cells (not recorded which) from PBMCs. The chain's CDR3 is CSASGGNTEAFF. The CDR3, as DNA: TGCAGTGCTAGTGGGGGGAACACTGAAGCTTTCTTT.